This T cell receptor beta chain was sequenced during a study of T-cell memory formation after mild COVID-19. Notes on this clonotype: Its target is not known.

TCRdb independently ran MiXCR on the 5' RACE reads; one entry per CDR3 protein. The sample records 140,000 to 150,000 distinct CDR3 sequences, almost 25% being singletons. Findings and limits, study-wide: Researchers found some responding clones in pre-infection memory, a sign that cross-reactive memory joined.

Sequenced material: PBMCs or a T cell subset sorted from them (not recorded which). The source is an adult woman who had mild COVID-19 (a few samples of this study predate the infection). Cell type and time point are not known.

The CDR3 region has the DNA TGTGCCAGCAGCATGGGACACAACTACGAGCAGTACTTC. As protein: CASSMGHNYEQYF. This chain uses TRBV5-5 with TRBJ2-7; TRBD1 is a possible D gene (6 bases). The germline V gene encodes CDR1 SGHKS and CDR2 YYEKEE (reference sequence). The CDR3 contains 13 residues. V was pared by 4 bases and J by 3 bases, with 11 bases between.